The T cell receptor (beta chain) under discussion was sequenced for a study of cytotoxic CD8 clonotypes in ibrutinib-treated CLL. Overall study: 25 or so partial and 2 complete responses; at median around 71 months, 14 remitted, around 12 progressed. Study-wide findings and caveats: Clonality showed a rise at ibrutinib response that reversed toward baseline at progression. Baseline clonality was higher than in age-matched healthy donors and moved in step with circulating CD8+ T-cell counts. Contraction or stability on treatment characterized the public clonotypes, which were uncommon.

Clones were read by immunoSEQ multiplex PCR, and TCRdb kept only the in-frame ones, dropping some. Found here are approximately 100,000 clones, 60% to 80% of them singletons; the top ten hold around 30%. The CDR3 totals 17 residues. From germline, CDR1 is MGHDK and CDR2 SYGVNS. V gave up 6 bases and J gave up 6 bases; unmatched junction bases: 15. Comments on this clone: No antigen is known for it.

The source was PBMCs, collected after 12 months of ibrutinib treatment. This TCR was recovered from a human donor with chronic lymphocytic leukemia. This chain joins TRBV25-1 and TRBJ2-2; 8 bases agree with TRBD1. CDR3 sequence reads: CASRSYSGTGRAGELFF. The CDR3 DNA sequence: TGTGCCAGCAGGTCATATTCGGGGACAGGACGGGCCGGGGAGCTGTTTTTT.